One and the same sample provided the 8 T cell receptor beta chains below, sequenced in a study of shared clonotypes between healthy human individuals. TCRdb's table, derived via immunoSEQ multiplex PCR, lists solely in-frame clones and lacks some. This table holds approximately 600,000 clones, 85% to 95% found once. CD45RO negativity and positive selection for CCR7 defined naive CD8 cells, a population that excluded terminally differentiated effector memory CD45RA+ cells. Source material: naive CD8+ T cells sorted from blood. The source of these receptors is a woman under 40 in good health.

CDR3 nucleotide sequence: TGTGCCAGCAGTTCCAGACTAGCCTACAATGAGCAGTTCTTC. Protein: CASSSRLAYNEQFF. The chain employs TRBV28 and TRBJ2-1; tentatively, D is TRBD2 (6 bases). The CDR3 loop spans 14 amino acids. Deletions cut 4 bases from V and 2 bases from J, with 9 bases between. Germline V CDR1 and CDR2: MDHEN, SYDVKM.

The V call is TRBV27, the J call TRBJ2-2; 11 positions match TRBD2. There are 16 residues in the CDR3. The V gene end was trimmed by 2 bases and the J gene end by 9 bases; junction bases not matched to a gene: 8. The germline gives CDR1 MNHEY, CDR2 SMNVEV (reference sequence). For the CDR3, the DNA is TGTGCCAGCAGTTTACCGGTAGCGGGAGGGCCCCGGGAGCTGTTTTTT. Its protein product is CASSLPVAGGPRELFF.

The genes are TRBV6-5 and TRBJ2-1, with 7 nucleotides matching TRBD2. This CDR3 is 14 amino acids long. CDR1 and CDR2 from the germline V gene are MNHEY and SVGAGI. J lost 8 bases, V lost 0 bases, and 4 bases had no gene match. The CDR3 DNA sequence: TGTGCCAGCAGTTACTCGAATGCGGGGGATGAGCAGTTCTTC. Amino acids: CASSYSNAGDEQFF.

V is TRBV19 and J is TRBJ2-1, with D hard to call. V gave up 3 bases and J gave up 5 bases, with 14 bases separating them. Germline CDR1 is LNHDA and CDR2 is SQIVND (reference sequence). This CDR3 is 15 amino acids long. CDR3 sequence (DNA): TGTGCCAGTAGTATCACCCGCAGACAAAACAATGAGCAGTTCTTC. Amino acid sequence: CASSITRRQNNEQFF.

The rearrangement links TRBV27 to TRBJ2-2; D gene unclear. The CDR3 runs 14 residues. CDR1 MNHEY and CDR2 SMNVEV come from the germline V gene (reference sequence). V was shortened by 1 base and J by 6 bases, with 9 bases between the two germline ends. This CDR3 is CASSLFFSPGELFF. The DNA for the CDR3 is TGTGCCAGCAGTTTATTTTTCTCCCCCGGGGAGCTGTTTTTT.

This clone was detected only a few times. The chain has TRBV9 and TRBJ2-2; the match to TRBD2 covers 9 bases. Germline trimming cut 4 bases from V and 3 bases from J; bases unmatched to any gene: 4. The CDR3 is 15 amino acids. The V gene's germline CDR1 is SGDLS and CDR2 YYNGEE. CDR3 region: CASSFSGRDTGELFF. DNA for the CDR3: TGTGCCAGCAGCTTTAGCGGGAGAGACACCGGGGAGCTGTTTTTT.

The CDR3 DNA is TGTGCCATCGGGAGCCAAGAGACCCAGTACTTC. Its translation: CAIGSQETQYF. The chain carries TRBV10-3 and TRBJ2-5, with D maybe TRBD2 (5 bases). Germline CDR1 reads ENHRY; CDR2 reads SYGVKD. Trimming pared 8 bases from V and 1 base from J, leaving 5 bases between. The CDR3 extends over 11 amino acids.

This clone was seen a single time. The chain couples TRBV9 to TRBJ2-5; D may be TRBD1 (6 bases). TRBJ2-7 explains the end of the DNA better; the J call may be wrong. The CDR3 sequence is 15 residues long. The germline CDR1 and CDR2 sequences are SGDLS and YYNGEE. The CDR3 coding sequence is TGTGCCAGCAGCGTCGACGGGACATATCTCTACGAGCAGTACTTC. As protein: CASSVDGTYLYEQYF.